The entry that follows covers one TCR beta chain sequence. Its antigen has not been determined. No base-level quality is on record; no much larger clone is a single base apart. The data were obtained in a study of T cell changes during pregnancy in multiple sclerosis (dated by TCRdb to about 2019). At the level of the whole study: In women with multiple sclerosis, the researchers looked at how the T cell repertoire shifted as pregnancy progressed.

V and J are truncated by 7 bases and 8 bases respectively, leaving an intervening sequence of 20 bases. Reading from cysteine to phenylalanine, the CDR3 counts 15 amino acids. The sequence is cut down to CDR3 DNA, 45 bases in frame from base 1. The germline V gene (reference sequence) supplies CDR1 LNHDA and CDR2 SQIVND. The library was produced with the immunoSEQ multiplex PCR assay. The table comes from immuneACCESS by way of TCRdb, which keeps in-frame sequences with V and J called. Part of the clones is missing from these tables; in studies checked, under half for an unresolved V gene and the rest for unknown reasons. This sample has 60,000 or so clones in its table, and 85% to 90% of those were observed once. The ten largest clones capture roughly 5.2% of the sample.

The sequenced sample was peripheral blood from another person, used as feeder cells. The clonotype originates from a human donor whose cells served as feeder cells for cultures in a pregnancy study. The chain is made from TRBV19 and TRBJ1-4, with an unclear D gene assignment. The CDR3: CASNKGSAGMEKLFF. The nucleotides read TGTGCCAGTAATAAGGGATCTGCGGGTATGGAAAAACTGTTTTTT. The full variable domain, completed from the reference TRBV19 and TRBJ1-4 proteins outside the CDR3, reads DGGITQSPKYLFRKEGQNVTLSCEQNLNHDAMYWYRQDPGQGLRLIYYSQIVNDFQKGDIAEGYSVSREKKESFPLTVTSAQKNPTAFYLCASNKGSAGMEKLFFGSGTQLSVL.